This T cell receptor beta chain was identified during a study of blood T cell repertoires in COVID-19 (TCRdb year 2020). About the study as a whole: Samples from collaborators originated in the United States, Italy and Spain and spanned both the acute and convalescent phases of COVID-19. The prospective study material was composed of cDNA or gDNA derived from T cells, B-cell-depleted T cells, or PBMCs. Subjects who had been exposed to COVID-19, were actively infected with it, or had recovered from it provided the deeply sampled blood TCRbeta repertoires that made up the dataset. The repertoires were released in a freely available public database intended as a resource for research on the immune response to SARS-CoV-2. Samples were obtained from the ongoing ImmuneRACE study (first 160 participants) and from 1,254 subjects provided by 6 global collaborators. A de-identified subject ID, COVID-19 status, age in years and sex were almost always included in the sample metadata. Where available, HLA class I and class II types were obtained from metadata supplied by the sample provider rather than from assay-based typing. Overall results and qualifications from the work: The amount of clinical and demographic metadata varied by source and participant and was provided uncurated.

Reading from cysteine to phenylalanine, the CDR3 counts 14 amino acids. The DNA shown is the 42-base CDR3, in frame from base 1. In the germline V gene, CDR1 corresponds to SGHVS and CDR2 to FQNEAQ. V drops 5 bases and J drops 7 bases, leaving 14 bases in between. The immunoSEQ Assay, a bias-controlled multiplex PCR, was used to amplify TCRbeta CDR3 regions from genomic DNA. In the original analysis: The number of nucleated cells in each sample was estimated by amplification of reference gene primers within the assay. To quantify the absolute abundance of each unique TCRbeta CDR3 rearrangement, sequence reads were collapsed and filtered. For each sample, productive Simpson clonality was calculated as the square root of Simpson's diversity index over productive rearrangements. TCRdb carries this immuneACCESS record with in-frame sequences only. Its versions omit some clonotypes, under half of them owing to an unresolved V gene in the studies checked, with the rest unexplained. V, J and clone size are taken as reported in that table, and D and trimming were inferred from the DNA itself. Across this sample there are some 100,000 clones, with approximately 80% seen only once. Jointly, the top ten make up less than 35% of the sample.

On this clone itself: The antigen it recognizes is unknown. Per-base quality was not reported, and no clone a single base away is much larger than it.

Each collaborating institution followed its own protocols to collect whole blood in K2EDTA tubes. For TCRbeta analysis, collaborators shipped samples as frozen whole blood, isolated PBMCs, or DNA extracted from either of those sample types. The source of this sequence is a man between 65 and 85 years old with active or convalescent COVID-19. The rearranged segments are TRBV7-8 and TRBJ1-4; a tentative D call is TRBD1 (6 bases match). Sequenced sample: peripheral blood. The DNA sequence is as follows: TGTGCCAGCAGCCTCCTCGGGACATTTGAAAAACTGTTTTTT. Protein translation: CASSLLGTFEKLFF.